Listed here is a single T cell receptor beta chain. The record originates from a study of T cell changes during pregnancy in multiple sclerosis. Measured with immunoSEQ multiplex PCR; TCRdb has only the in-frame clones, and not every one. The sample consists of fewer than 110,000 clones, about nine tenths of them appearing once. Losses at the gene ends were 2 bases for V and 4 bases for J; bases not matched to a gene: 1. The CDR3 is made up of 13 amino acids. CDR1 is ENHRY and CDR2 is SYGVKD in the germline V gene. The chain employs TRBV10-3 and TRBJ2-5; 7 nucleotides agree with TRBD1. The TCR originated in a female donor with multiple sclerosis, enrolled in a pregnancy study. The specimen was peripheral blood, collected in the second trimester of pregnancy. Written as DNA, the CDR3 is TGTGCCATCAGTGAGGGGGACAGAGAGACCCAGTACTTC. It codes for CAISEGDRETQYF.